The present T cell receptor beta chain was sequenced within a study of blood T cell repertoires in COVID-19 (dated by TCRdb to about 2020). For the wider study: Collaborator samples came from the United States, Italy and Spain and covered acute and convalescent phases of COVID-19. The samples were drawn from two sources: the first 160 participants of the ongoing ImmuneRACE study, and 1,000 to 1,500 subjects contributed by 6 global collaborators. The prospective study material was composed of cDNA or gDNA derived from T cells, B-cell-depleted T cells, or PBMCs. Nearly every sample came with metadata listing a de-identified subject ID, COVID-19 status, age in years and sex. Deeply sampled blood TCRbeta repertoires from subjects exposed to, actively infected with, or recovered from COVID-19 were included in the dataset. Where HLA class I and class II types were available, the types were taken from metadata supplied by the sample provider, not from assay-based typing. The repertoires were released in a freely available public database intended as a resource for research on the immune response to SARS-CoV-2.

TCRbeta CDR3 regions were amplified from genomic DNA using the immunoSEQ Assay, a bias-controlled multiplex PCR. Per the original workflow: The number of nucleated cells in each sample was estimated by amplification of reference gene primers within the assay. To quantify the absolute abundance of each unique TCRbeta CDR3 rearrangement, sequence reads were collapsed and filtered. For each sample, productive Simpson clonality was calculated by taking the square root of Simpson's diversity index across productive rearrangements. TCRdb provides this immuneACCESS table in a form limited to in-frame rearrangements. Some clones are lacking; in checked studies, under half of them reflect an unresolved V gene, and why the rest are absent is not known. The V and J calls and clone size are taken from that table; D and trimming were inferred from the DNA. For this sample there are 130,000 to 150,000 clones; over 80% appear just once. The ten top clones hold approximately 5.7% of the sample.

Participants in the prospective study were aged roughly 18 to 90 years, lived in about two dozen United States geographic areas, and enrolled through a virtual design. In the prospective study, participants were assigned to cohorts based on the clinical history participants reported in a screening survey and a study questionnaire. A participant counted as exposed if, within 2 weeks of entering the study, that participant had been in contact with someone who had a PCR-confirmed or clinician-diagnosed COVID-19 case. Each participant in the prospective study had whole blood, serum and a nasopharyngeal or oropharyngeal swab collected by mobile phlebotomists. Additional blood draws and questionnaires over an approximately 2-month period could optionally be provided by prospective study participants. Blood samples from the prospective study were shipped frozen or at room temperature prior to DNA extraction.

At the junction V is shortened by 0 bases and J by 7 bases, with 14 bases in between. From a lookup of the germline V gene, CDR1 and CDR2 are SNHLY and FYNNEI. Spanning cysteine to phenylalanine, the CDR3 consists of 15 amino acids. CDR3 DNA only is kept here, 45 bases in frame from base 1. The paper as a whole reports these results and caveats: The quantity of clinical and demographic metadata differed by source and by participant and was supplied without curation.

Remarks on this clone: Its antigen remains unidentified. Per-base qualities were not stored, and no clone one base away is much larger.

This TCR was sampled from a woman in her forties or fifties who had been exposed to COVID-19. The sample was PBMCs or T cells enriched from blood (not recorded which). Recombination linked TRBV2 to TRBJ2-3; D gene: possibly TRBD1, on 5 matching bases. The CDR3 region: CASSEARWGQNTQYF. In nucleotides, the sequence is TGTGCCAGCAGTGAAGCCCGTTGGGGCCAAAATACGCAGTATTTT.